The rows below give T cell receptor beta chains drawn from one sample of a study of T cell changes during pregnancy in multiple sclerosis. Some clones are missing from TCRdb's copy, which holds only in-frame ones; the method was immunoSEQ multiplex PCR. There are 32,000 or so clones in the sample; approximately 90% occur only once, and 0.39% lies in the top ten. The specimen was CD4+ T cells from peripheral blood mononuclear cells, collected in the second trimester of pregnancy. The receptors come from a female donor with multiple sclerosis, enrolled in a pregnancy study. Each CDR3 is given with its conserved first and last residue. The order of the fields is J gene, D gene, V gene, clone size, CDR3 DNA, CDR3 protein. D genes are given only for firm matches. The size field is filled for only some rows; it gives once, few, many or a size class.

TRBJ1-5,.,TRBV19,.,TGTGCCAGTAGTATAGGCGAAATTCAGCCCCAGCATTTT,CASSIGEIQPQHF
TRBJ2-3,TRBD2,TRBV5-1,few,TGCGCCAGCAGCAGGACTCTATTGACTAGCGGAAACACAGATACGCAGTATTTT,CASSRTLLTSGNTDTQYF
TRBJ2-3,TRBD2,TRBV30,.,TGTGCCTGGGCACCGGGACTAGCGGGGACAGATACGCAGTATTTT,CAWAPGLAGTDTQYF
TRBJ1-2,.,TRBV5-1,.,TGCGCCAGCAGCTCGGACATTCTCTATGGCTACACCTTC,CASSSDILYGYTF
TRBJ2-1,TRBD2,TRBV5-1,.,TGCGCCAGCAGCTTGGCGGTAGCGGGAGGTCTGGACAATGAGCAGTTCTTC,CASSLAVAGGLDNEQFF
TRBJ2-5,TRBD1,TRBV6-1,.,TGTGCCAGCAGGGCGGACAGGGGGGGGGAGACCCAGTACTTC,CASRADRGGETQYF
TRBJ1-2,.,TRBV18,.,TGTGCCAGCTCACCTCGTGGGGAGCTAGCAAGTGGCTACACCTTC,CASSPRGELASGYTF
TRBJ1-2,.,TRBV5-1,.,TGCGCCAGCAGCTTGACCCTGGCCTATGGCTACACCTTC,CASSLTLAYGYTF
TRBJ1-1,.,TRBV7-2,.,TGTGCCAGCAGCTTTCCCGGCCCTTCGGGGACTGAAGCTTTCTTT,CASSFPGPSGTEAFF
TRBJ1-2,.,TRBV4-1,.,TGCGCCAGCAGCCAAGAGTGGAACGGGGAGGGCTCCTATGGCTACACCTTC,CASSQEWNGEGSYGYTF
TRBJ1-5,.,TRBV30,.,TGTGCCTGGAGTGTGGAGAGGGGGAATCTTGGCAATCAGCCCCAGCATTTT,CAWSVERGNLGNQPQHF
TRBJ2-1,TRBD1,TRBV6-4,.,TGTGCCAGCAGTGCCGGGACAGGGGGCTACAATGAGCAGTTCTTC,CASSAGTGGYNEQFF
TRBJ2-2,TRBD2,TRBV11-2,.,TGTGCCAGCAGCTTAGAACTAGCGGGGGGAAAGACCGGGGAGCTGTTTTTT,CASSLELAGGKTGELFF
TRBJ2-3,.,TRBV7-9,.,TGTGCCAGCAGCTTAGGCATAGCTGACACAGATACGCAGTATTTT,CASSLGIADTDTQYF
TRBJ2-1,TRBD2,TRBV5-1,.,TGCGCCAGCAGCTTGAGTACGGGAGGGCCTTCGATCTCCGAGCAGTTCTTC,CASSLSTGGPSISEQFF
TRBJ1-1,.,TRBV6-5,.,TGTGCCAGCAGCCGAGGGATGAACACTGAAGCTTTCTTT,CASSRGMNTEAFF
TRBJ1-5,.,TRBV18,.,TGTGCCAGCTCACCATTTTCAGTCTCTCGTAATCAGCCCCAGCATTTT,CASSPFSVSRNQPQHF
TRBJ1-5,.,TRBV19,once,TGTGCCAGTAGTGCCCAAAGAGATCAGCCCCAGCATTTT,CASSAQRDQPQHF
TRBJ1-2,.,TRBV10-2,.,TGCGCCAGCAGTTTAACAGGGAAGGGCTACACCTTC,CASSLTGKGYTF
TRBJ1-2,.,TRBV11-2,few,TGTGCCAGCAGCTTAGACGGGTCTTGGGGCTACACCTTC,CASSLDGSWGYTF
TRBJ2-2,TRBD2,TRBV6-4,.,TGTGCCAGCAGTCGGACTAGGTCGAACACCGGGGAGCTGTTTTTT,CASSRTRSNTGELFF
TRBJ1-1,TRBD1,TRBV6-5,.,TGTGCCAGCAGTTTAAGAGAGGGGGCGGGGTCTTTCTTT,CASSLREGAGSFF
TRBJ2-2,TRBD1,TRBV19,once,TGTGCCAGTCTTCGTAGGACAGGAGACACCGGGGAGCTGTTTTTT,CASLRRTGDTGELFF
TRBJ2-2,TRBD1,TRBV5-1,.,TGCGCCAGCAGCTGGCGGCCGGACAGGGAGAACACCGGGGAGCTGTTTTTT,CASSWRPDRENTGELFF
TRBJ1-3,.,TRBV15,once,TGTGCCACCAGCAGAGAACAGACTGGAAACACCATATATTTT,CATSREQTGNTIYF
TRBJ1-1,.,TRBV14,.,TGTGCCAGCAGCCAACAACTTCTACAGGGTTCGAACACTGAAGCTTTCTTT,CASSQQLLQGSNTEAFF
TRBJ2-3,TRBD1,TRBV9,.,TGTGCCAGCAGCGTAGAGGGGACAGACACCACAGATACGCAGTATTTT,CASSVEGTDTTDTQYF
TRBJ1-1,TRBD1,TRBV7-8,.,TGTGCCAGCAGCCCCAGGGGGCGCGATACTGAAGCTTTCTTT,CASSPRGRDTEAFF
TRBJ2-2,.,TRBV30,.,TGTGCCTGGAGTGCGGCCGACAGGAACACCGGGGAGCTGTTTTTT,CAWSAADRNTGELFF
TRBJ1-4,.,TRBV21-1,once,TGTGCCAGCAGCCCTTCCCGGCAGGTGGGAAAACTGTTTTTT,CASSPSRQVGKLFF